This TCR beta chain was recovered during a study of T cells in Graves' hyperthyroidism and ophthalmopathy. About the study: Peripheral blood was drawn at first diagnosis, prior to all treatment.

Amplified TCR beta CDR3 regions came from RNA transcripts. The study used the HTBI primer set for a first-round RT-PCR of the TCR CDR3. Each CDR3 protein gets one entry after TCRdb re-called the multiplex PCR reads with MiXCR. The data hold 400,000 to 500,000 distinct CDR3 sequences, with roughly 14% observed a single time. This clonotype appeared many times. Diagnostic assessment was based on clinical symptoms, serum thyroxine and TRAb, thyroid ultrasound and orbital computed tomography. CDR1 and CDR2 (germline): MNHEY, SMNVEV (reference sequence). V was pared by 6 bases and J by 2 bases, with 13 bases between. The CDR3 loop spans 14 amino acids.

The chain uses TRBV27 and TRBJ1-1, with a possible D match to TRBD1 (5 bases). This clonotype was sampled from a man aged 18 to 29 with Graves' ophthalmopathy. What was sequenced was blood. CDR3 sequence reads: CASSFDSTNTEAFF. The CDR3 bases are TGTGCCAGCAGCTTTGACAGCACTAACACTGAAGCTTTCTTT.